This entry is about one TCR beta chain. The antigen remains unidentified. The data are from a study of beta chain features in type 1 diabetes. Study conclusions and caveats: Significant though moderate, a shortening of TCRB CDR3s appeared in all four CD4+ subsets of Type 1 diabetes patients.

Expressed TCRB transcripts were sequenced because the entire RNA isolate underwent reverse transcription. TCRdb's table, derived via immunoSEQ multiplex PCR, lists solely in-frame clones and lacks some. The data contain 250,000 to 300,000 clones, less than 30% of them seen just once; the ten biggest clones take up 0.012%. Deletions cut 3 bases from V and 9 bases from J, with 6 bases between. Germline lookup yields CDR1 GTSNPN and CDR2 SVGIG (reference sequence). This CDR3 is 11 amino acids long. Every donor had blood drawn once into heparin, roughly 100 mL on average. The sequencing input was naive CD4+ T cells from blood. The chain employs TRBV30 and TRBJ2-6; D remains unclear. This sequence was found in a woman aged 25 to 45 with type 1 diabetes. The CDR3 bases are TGTGCCTGGAGGTTATACAACGTCCTGACTTTC. Residues: CAWRLYNVLTF.